This T cell receptor (beta chain) stems from a study of shared clonotypes between healthy human individuals. Study information: The donor pool was made up of two women and a few men aged 18 to 49. Findings of the study overall: Memory subsets generally showed smaller estimated richness than naive subsets did.

Produced via immunoSEQ multiplex PCR; TCRdb's table is partial and in-frame only. The sample contains nearly 750,000 clones, around 77% of which appear only once. The donor cohort consisted entirely of Caucasian adults residing in Nashville, Tennessee. Partitioning of CD4+ cells yielded a CD45RA+ naive subset and a CD45RA-negative memory subset. Notes on this clone: Its antigen is undetermined.

Trimming cost V 7 bases and J 5 bases, with 13 bases left between them. CDR1 and CDR2 (germline): SNHLY, FYNNEI. The CDR3 is 13 amino acids. The source of this sequence is a woman in her twenties or thirties in good health. Source material: memory CD4+ T cells sorted from blood. The subset was: CD45RA-negative fraction. This rearrangement joins TRBV2 to TRBJ2-3, with D perhaps TRBD2 (6 bases). DNA for the CDR3: TGTGCCAGCAAGGAGCGGGTTCTAGATACGCAGTATTTT. Its protein product is CASKERVLDTQYF.